These 23 T cell receptor beta chains came from one sample sequenced in a study of CD8+ T cells in alopecia areata. Extracted from the samples, RNA was reverse transcribed into cDNA to serve as the sequencing template. Only in-frame clones appear in the TCRdb table, and some are missing; sequencing was by immunoSEQ multiplex PCR. The table lists 150,000 to 200,000 clones, 50% to 75% of them singletons, with 16% in the top ten. The treatment denotes: oral pan-JAK inhibitor, 5-10 mg twice daily. The sample was CD4+ T cells sorted from blood, taken between weeks 55 and 65, from a patient treated with tofacitinib. The receptors originated from a human donor with alopecia areata.

This clone was found once. The rearrangement links TRBV19 to TRBJ2-6, with D perhaps TRBD1 or TRBD2 (5 bases each). V lost 5 bases, J lost 2 bases, and 10 bases lay in between. The CDR3 contains 15 residues. Germline-derived CDR1 and CDR2 are LNHDA and SQIVND (reference sequence). For the CDR3, the DNA is TGTGCCAGTAGTGTCGAGGGGACTGGGGCCAACGTCCTGACTTTC. Amino acids: CASSVEGTGANVLTF.

V is TRBV5-4 and J is TRBJ1-1; D unclear. Germline CDR1 and CDR2: SGHNT and YYREEE (reference sequence). The CDR3 extends over 11 amino acids. V lost 3 bases to trimming and J lost 5 bases, with 5 bases between them. CDR3 residues: CASSSRTEAFF. Here the CDR3 DNA reads TGTGCCAGCAGCTCCAGGACTGAAGCTTTCTTT.

This chain links TRBV29-1 with TRBJ2-1; D is undetermined. The CDR3 has 15 amino acids. Germline V lookup: CDR1 SQVTM, CDR2 ANQGSEA. V gave up 3 bases and J gave up 0 bases, with 12 bases separating them. The DNA for the CDR3 is TGCAGCGTTGACCCTGGCCAGGTCTCCTACAATGAGCAGTTCTTC. Protein sequence: CSVDPGQVSYNEQFF.

CDR3: CASSPDRARNTEAFF. CDR3 in DNA: TGTGCCAGCAGCCCAGACAGGGCCCGGAACACTGAAGCTTTCTTT. J is TRBJ1-1 and V is TRBV2; 7 bases agree with TRBD1. The germline CDR1 and CDR2 sequences are SNHLY and FYNNEI. The CDR3 is 15 amino acids. V lost 6 bases and J lost 1; bases outside the gene matches: 8.

A few counts support this clone. This chain joins TRBV7-3 and TRBJ2-7; D possibly corresponds to TRBD1 (5 bases). The V gene's germline CDR1 is SGHTA and CDR2 FQGTGA. The CDR3 runs to 13 residues. With 5 bases removed from V and 5 bases from J, the gap between germline ends came to 13 bases. The CDR3 loop reads CASSIQGGDEQYF. Here the CDR3 DNA reads TGTGCCAGCAGCATTCAGGGTGGCGACGAGCAGTACTTC.

The V gene is TRBV19, the J gene TRBJ2-2; possibly TRBD1 for D (6 bases). Germline V gives CDR1 LNHDA, CDR2 SQIVND (reference sequence). CDR3 length: 16 residues. The V end was cut by 3 bases, the J end by 3 bases, with 14 bases between. In DNA form, the CDR3 reads TGTGCCAGTAGTATTCCCCAGGGGACGGACACCGGGGAGCTGTTTTTT. Translating gives CASSIPQGTDTGELFF.

In its sample, this clone was seen a few times. The chain couples TRBV14 to TRBJ2-1; no definite D call. This CDR3 spans 12 amino acids. Germline values: CDR1 SGHDN, CDR2 FVKESK. The V end lost 8 bases, the J end lost 5 bases, and 10 bases lay between the germline ends. The CDR3, as DNA: TGTGCCAGCGAGGACGGGCACAATGAGCAGTTCTTC. This encodes CASEDGHNEQFF.

This clone was observed a few times. The J gene is TRBJ2-3, the V gene TRBV29-1, with D tentatively TRBD1 (5 bases). Trimming cost V 4 bases and J 3 bases, with 14 bases left between them. The germline V gene has CDR1 SQVTM and CDR2 ANQGSEA. This CDR3 comprises 14 residues. CDR3 in DNA: TGCAGCGTTGCGGCCAGGGCGTTAACAGATACGCAGTATTTT. Amino acids: CSVAARALTDTQYF.

V and J are TRBV25-1 and TRBJ1-1; tentative D call: TRBD1 (6 bases). CDR1 is MGHDK and CDR2 is SYGVNS in the germline V gene. The germline V and J ends were trimmed by 8 bases and 1 base, with 11 bases remaining between them. This CDR3 is built from 13 residues. CDR3 in amino acids: CASQETGNTEAFF. DNA for the CDR3: TGTGCCAGCCAAGAGACAGGGAACACTGAAGCTTTCTTT.

The rearrangement links TRBV10-3 to TRBJ2-7; D is possibly TRBD1 or TRBD2 (5 bases each). V lost 9 bases and J 3 bases, leaving 9 bases between the germline ends. CDR3 length: 11 residues. Germline assignment: CDR1 ENHRY and CDR2 SYGVKD. The CDR3 DNA reads as TGTGCCATACTAGACAGCTACGAGCAGTACTTC. It is translated as CAILDSYEQYF.

The chain has TRBV5-6 and TRBJ2-5; no firm D call. CDR1 is SGHDT and CDR2 is YYEEEE in the germline V gene. The CDR3 is 16 amino acids. The ends were cut back, 0 bases at V and 3 bases at J, with 15 bases in the middle. CDR3 loop: CASSLGSRRVEETQYF. DNA for the CDR3: TGTGCCAGCAGCTTGGGATCGCGTAGGGTTGAAGAGACCCAGTACTTC.

This clone was seen ten or more times. The rearrangement links TRBV7-9 to TRBJ2-5; TRBD1 is a possible D gene (5 bases). Germline V gene sequence: CDR1 SEHNR, CDR2 FQNEAQ (reference sequence). This CDR3 is 16 amino acids long. V lost 7 bases, J lost 1 base, and 19 bases lay in between. As DNA, the CDR3 is TGTGCCAGCAAACCCGAGACGCAGGGATCCCAAGAGACCCAGTACTTC. Amino acid sequence: CASKPETQGSQETQYF. The variable domain in full, completed from reference TRBV7-9 and TRBJ2-5, reads DTGVSQNPRHKITKRGQNVTFRCDPISEHNRLYWYRQTLGQGPEFLTYFQNEAQLEKSRLLSDRFSAERPKGSFSTLEIQRTEQGDSAMYLCASKPETQGSQETQYFGPGTRLLVL.

Only a few counts were recorded for this clone. The chain employs TRBV2 and TRBJ2-5, with D unresolved. Germline V gene lookup returns CDR1 SNHLY and CDR2 FYNNEI. CDR3 size: 16 residues. V was shortened by 1 base and J by 5 bases, with 17 bases between the two germline ends. The CDR3 reads CASSEGVSNIRETQYF. The CDR3 bases are TGTGCCAGCAGTGAAGGAGTTAGCAATATTCGGGAGACCCAGTACTTC.

This clone has just a few counts. This chain connects TRBV30 to TRBJ1-6; no reliable D call. There are 15 residues in the CDR3. V was cut by 3 bases and J by 10 bases, with 19 bases left in between. CDR1 and CDR2 (germline): GTSNPN, SVGIG (reference sequence). The CDR3 sequence is CAWRHPRVIRSPLHF. As DNA, the CDR3 is TGTGCCTGGAGGCATCCCCGGGTGATTCGGTCACCCCTCCACTTT.

The chain carries TRBV6-5 and TRBJ2-7; the D is unclear. With 6 bases removed from V and 2 bases from J, the gap between germline ends came to 17 bases. The germline V gene encodes CDR1 MNHEY and CDR2 SVGAGI. This CDR3 comprises 15 residues. In DNA form, the CDR3 reads TGTGCCAGCAGACCGCGGATCTTGGGCGCCTACGAGCAGTACTTC. This sequence encodes CASRPRILGAYEQYF.

V is TRBV13 and J is TRBJ2-5; 7 nucleotides line up with TRBD1. With V trimmed by 8 bases and J by 1 base, 10 bases remained unmatched. Germline V CDR1 and CDR2: PRHDT, FYEKMQ (reference sequence). There are 15 residues in the CDR3. The CDR3 bases are TGTGCCAGCCACGGGACAGTCACACGCCAAGAGACCCAGTACTTC. This codes for CASHGTVTRQETQYF.

This chain uses TRBV5-6 with TRBJ1-2; TRBD1 might be the D (5 bases). This CDR3 spans 14 amino acids. In germline, CDR1 is SGHDT, CDR2 YYEEEE. V lost 2 bases, J lost 4 bases, and 12 bases lay in between. CDR3 loop: CASSFDRGGYGYTF. CDR3 sequence (DNA): TGTGCCAGCAGCTTTGATCGGGGGGGCTATGGCTACACCTTC.

The V gene is TRBV10-3, the J gene TRBJ2-2; 8 bases line up with TRBD1. The CDR3 consists of 13 residues. The germline gives CDR1 ENHRY, CDR2 SYGVKD. V lost 6 bases, J lost 6 bases, and 3 bases stayed unmatched. The CDR3 nucleotides read TGTGCCATCAGGGACAGGGTCGCCGGGGAGCTGTTTTTT. Translated: CAIRDRVAGELFF.

The rearrangement links TRBV2 to TRBJ1-1, with D perhaps TRBD1 (6 bases). Germline CDR1 SNHLY, CDR2 FYNNEI. Trimming left V 7 bases short and J 6 bases short, with 12 bases between. The CDR3 runs to 12 residues. DNA of the CDR3: TGTGCCAGCAACCAGGACAGTCCTGAAGCTTTCTTT. It codes for CASNQDSPEAFF.

The chain employs TRBV5-1 and TRBJ2-7; D gene ambiguous. With 0 bases removed from V and 3 bases from J, the gap between germline ends came to 10 bases. CDR1 SGHRS and CDR2 YFSETQ come from the germline V gene. The CDR3 length is 14 residues. CDR3 protein: CASSLEGSNYEQYF. The CDR3 bases are TGCGCCAGCAGCTTGGAGGGATCCAACTACGAGCAGTACTTC.

This clone appeared a few times. This sequence joins TRBV29-1 and TRBJ1-1; weak D call: TRBD1 (6 bases). Trimming pared 4 bases from V and 7 bases from J, leaving 13 bases between. The CDR3 covers 12 residues. Germline V gene lookup returns CDR1 SQVTM and CDR2 ANQGSEA. CDR3 region: CSVGVQGNEAFF. The CDR3 nucleotides are TGCAGCGTTGGAGTACAGGGTAATGAAGCTTTCTTT.

This sequence joins TRBV6-6 and TRBJ2-3; weak D call: TRBD2 (7 bases). Germline V gene lookup returns CDR1 MNHNY and CDR2 SVGAGI (reference sequence). V lost 7 bases and J lost 4, with 18 bases in between. This CDR3 comprises 15 residues. The CDR3 region is CASTPEAGAPDTQYF. DNA for the CDR3: TGTGCCAGCACCCCTGAGGCGGGGGCCCCAGATACGCAGTATTTT.

The rearrangement joins TRBV29-1 to TRBJ1-1; D not certain. Trimming cost V 4 bases and J 1 base, with 7 bases left between them. The CDR3 covers 12 residues. Germline V gene sequence: CDR1 SQVTM, CDR2 ANQGSEA. CDR3 sequence (DNA): TGCAGCGTTGCCCAGACGAACACTGAAGCTTTCTTT. Translation gives CSVAQTNTEAFF.